This T cell receptor (beta chain) was observed in a study of cytomegalovirus exposure and HLA in healthy donors. Primers for the PCR totalled 60 Vbeta and 13 Jbeta. Sequencing used immunoSEQ multiplex PCR; TCRdb keeps in-frame clones, though not all of them. Of 250,000 to 300,000 clones in the sample, around four fifths were seen once. The sequenced material came from PBMCs. This receptor was taken from a woman in her thirties or forties in good health and CMV-seropositive.

CDR3 nucleotide sequence: TGTGCCAGCAGCCAAGATTCGGTTAGTAGCGGGAGATACTCCTACGAGCAGTACTTC. Amino acids: CASSQDSVSSGRYSYEQYF. The V and J genes are TRBV14 and TRBJ2-5, with 9 positions matching TRBD2. The DNA end is more similar to TRBJ2-7, so the J call may be wrong. The CDR3 has 19 amino acids. From germline, CDR1 is SGHDN and CDR2 FVKESK.